The clone carrying this TCR beta chain occurred once. Allocation to cohorts depended on clinical history reported by the participants. The recovered donors of Cohort 3 showed two negative PCRs, clearance, or symptom resolution. This specimen belongs to a study of blood T cell repertoires in COVID-19. Whole-study context: T cells, B-cell-depleted T cells, or PBMCs supplied cDNA or gDNA.

The CDR3 is 14 amino acids. Germline V gives CDR1 KGHSH, CDR2 LQKENI. V was clipped by 0 bases and J by 0 bases, with 6 bases between them. Original analysis: Amplification from reference gene primers served as the basis for estimated nucleated cell counts. Method: immunoSEQ multiplex PCR; TCRdb's copy keeps in-frame clones and lacks some. That table is the source of V, J and clone size, and D and trimming were worked out from the DNA. The sample carries over 300,000 clones, around 91% recorded once. Input material: PBMCs or T cells enriched from blood (not recorded which). This chain joins TRBV18 and TRBJ2-7; D remains unclear. The clonotype originates from a woman aged 40-49 years who had recovered from COVID-19. The CDR3 spells CASSPPHSSYEQYF. DNA for the CDR3: TGTGCCAGCTCACCACCGCACAGCTCCTACGAGCAGTACTTC.